This is a list of T cell receptor beta chains from one sample in a study of blood T cells in healthy people across ages. TCRdb re-called the 5' RACE reads through MiXCR, storing one row per CDR3 protein. This sample yields 600,000 to 900,000 distinct CDR3 sequences, of which 20% to 30% are seen a single time; around 3% belongs to the top ten. The same sample was also used in a study of T cells of mothers and their children.

Sequencing was performed on blood. All receptors derive from a boy aged 5 to 17 in good health. The CDR3 runs from the conserved cysteine through the conserved F or W. The D gene is left open where the match is weak. Size tells how often a clone was seen (once, few, many) or the class of an expanded clone, and some rows leave it out.

clone_size	cdr3_length	d_call	v_call	j_call	cdr3_aa	cdr3_nt
.	15	.	TRBV7-2	TRBJ1-4	CASSIRQATNEKLFF	TGTGCCAGCAGCATAAGACAAGCAACTAATGAAAAACTGTTTTTT
.	14	TRBD2	TRBV3-1	TRBJ2-1	CASSLLGGNNEQFF	TGTGCCAGCAGCCTCCTCGGGGGGAACAATGAGCAGTTCTTC
.	14	.	TRBV3-1	TRBJ1-1	CASSQALGAGRAFF	TGTGCCAGCAGCCAAGCCCTGGGGGCCGGACGGGCTTTCTTT
.	14	TRBD2	TRBV12-5	TRBJ2-5	CASGAGTIAETQYF	TGTGCTAGTGGGGCTGGGACTATTGCCGAGACCCAGTACTTC
.	17	TRBD1	TRBV6-5	TRBJ2-7	CASSYWGRDRRTYEQYF	TGTGCCAGCAGTTACTGGGGTAGGGACAGGCGCACCTACGAGCAGTACTTC
few	15	TRBD2	TRBV5-1	TRBJ2-5	CASSWLAGYQETQYF	TGCGCCAGCAGCTGGCTAGCGGGGTACCAAGAGACCCAGTACTTC
.	13	.	TRBV7-2	TRBJ2-5	CASSGVSVETQYF	TGTGCCAGCAGCGGGGTTAGTGTGGAGACCCAGTACTTC
.	15	TRBD1	TRBV11-3	TRBJ1-1	CASSFGRGRGTEAFF	TGTGCCAGCAGCTTTGGCAGGGGGCGAGGGACTGAAGCTTTCTTT
.	15	TRBD1	TRBV5-1	TRBJ2-7	CASSPAGGASYEQYF	TGCGCCAGCAGCCCCGCAGGGGGCGCGTCCTACGAGCAGTACTTC
.	14	.	TRBV18	TRBJ2-2	CASSPVLNAGELFF	TGTGCCAGCTCACCAGTCCTGAACGCCGGGGAGCTGTTTTTT
.	16	.	TRBV7-9	TRBJ1-2	CASSLASRAFDYGYTF	TGTGCCAGCAGCTTAGCATCACGGGCATTTGACTATGGCTACACCTTC
.	14	TRBD1	TRBV30	TRBJ2-6	CAWDRGPGANVLTF	TGTGCCTGGGACAGGGGGCCTGGGGCCAACGTCCTGACTTTC